The 20 T cell receptor beta chains below come from one sample, sequenced in a study of T cell repertoires in cytomegalovirus infection. For these TCRs, the target antigens are not known. Using its own MiXCR run on the reads, TCRdb lists one record per CDR3 protein. The table shows a few hundred thousand distinct CDR3 sequences, with roughly 34% occurring only once. Sequenced here: cultured PBMCs, sampled from culture after CMV antigen stimulation. The source of these receptors is a human donor in good health (CMV status not recorded). Some clones in this sample may be carry-over from other donors' samples.

The rearrangement links TRBV20-1 to TRBJ1-2; 8 bases map to TRBD1. The CDR3 is made up of 14 amino acids. From germline, CDR1 is DFQATT and CDR2 SNEGSKA (reference sequence). V lost 1 base and J lost 7; bases outside the gene matches: 8. In DNA form, the CDR3 reads TGCAGTGCTAGAGTGCCAGGGGGCGTAAGTGGCTACACCTTC. It codes for CSARVPGGVSGYTF.

This sequence joins TRBV12-3 or TRBV12-4 and TRBJ2-6; the match to TRBD1 covers 7 bases. The V gene end was trimmed by 6 bases and the J gene end by 0 bases; junction bases not matched to a gene: 11. The CDR3 covers 18 residues. The CDR3 region has the DNA TGTGCCAGCAGCAAGACAGGGACCAGGCCCTCTGGGGCCAACGTCCTGACTTTC. It translates to CASSKTGTRPSGANVLTF.

This clonotype has only a few counts. J is TRBJ2-1 and V is TRBV29-1, with TRBD2 as a possible D gene (6 bases). The CDR3 extends over 16 amino acids. Trimming left V 0 bases short and J 4 bases short, with 16 bases between. Germline CDR1 is SQVTM and CDR2 is ANQGSEA. The CDR3 sequence is CSVEETPRRGYNEQFF. CDR3 DNA: TGCAGCGTTGAAGAAACCCCCCGGAGGGGATACAATGAGCAGTTCTTC.

CDR3 protein: CASTLSGGHQETQYF. The CDR3, as DNA: TGTGCCAGCACCCTCTCGGGGGGACACCAAGAGACCCAGTACTTC. The chain links TRBV12-3 or TRBV12-4 to TRBJ2-5; 7 nucleotides agree with TRBD2. CDR3 length: 15 residues. Trimming cost V 7 bases and J 0 bases; bases outside gene matches: 8.

The rearrangement links TRBV6-6 to TRBJ1-1; D uncertain. V was cut by 7 bases and J by 11 bases, with 20 bases left in between. Per germline, CDR1 MNHNY and CDR2 SVGAGI (reference sequence). This CDR3 has 13 amino acids. The CDR3 reads CASTGEYFAGAFF. The CDR3 bases are TGTGCCAGCACGGGCGAATATTTTGCCGGGGCTTTCTTT.

The rearrangement uses TRBV7-3 and TRBJ2-5; TRBD2 is a possible D gene (6 bases). The CDR3 is 14 residues long. V was shortened by 2 bases and J by 1 base, with 8 bases between the two germline ends. Germline V lookup: CDR1 SGHTA, CDR2 FQGTGA. CDR3 amino acids: CASSLQGGQETQYF. The CDR3 region has the DNA TGTGCCAGCAGCTTACAGGGAGGCCAAGAGACCCAGTACTTC.

This sequence joins TRBV28 and TRBJ2-6; D is ambiguous. V lost 5 bases, J lost 0 bases, and 5 bases lay in between. Looked up from germline, CDR1 is MDHEN and CDR2 is SYDVKM. The CDR3 has 14 residues. For the CDR3, the DNA is TGTGCCAGCAGTCCCCCCTCTGGGGCCAACGTCCTGACTTTC. Translating gives CASSPPSGANVLTF.

This clonotype appeared a few times. This sequence joins TRBV7-6 and TRBJ1-6, with a tentative D call TRBD1 (6 bases). Germline V gives CDR1 SGHVS, CDR2 FNYEAQ. V was pared by 3 bases and J by 8 bases, with 17 bases between. The CDR3 has 16 residues. The CDR3 sequence: CASSLGTWGSDSPLHF. CDR3 DNA: TGTGCCAGCAGCTTGGGGACATGGGGGTCGGATTCACCCCTCCACTTT.

This chain links TRBV7-2 with TRBJ2-4, with 16 bases identical to TRBD2. Germline CDR1 and CDR2: SGHTA and FQGNSA. The CDR3 is 18 residues long. The V gene end was trimmed by 5 bases and the J gene end by 8 bases; junction bases not matched to a gene: 12. The CDR3 here is CASSHPPGLAGGPDIQYF. CDR3 bases: TGTGCCAGCAGCCACCCCCCGGGACTAGCGGGAGGGCCAGACATTCAGTACTTC.

This clonotype was recorded a few times. The genes are TRBV12-3 or TRBV12-4 and TRBJ1-2, with 7 bases fitting TRBD1. J lost 3 bases, V lost 4 bases, and 11 bases had no gene match. The CDR3 totals 16 residues. CDR3 DNA: TGTGCCAGCAGTTCGGCGGGAGAGGGGGCTGACTATGGCTACACCTTC. Amino acids: CASSSAGEGADYGYTF.

Only a few counts were recorded for this clonotype. This chain links TRBV12-3 or TRBV12-4 with TRBJ2-3; 11 bases line up with TRBD2. The CDR3 extends over 15 amino acids. Trimming removed 7 bases from V and 5 bases from J; junction bases left unmatched: 8. CDR3 region: CASTFVTSGRDTQYF. CDR3 coding DNA: TGTGCCAGCACCTTCGTAACTAGCGGGAGAGATACGCAGTATTTT.

The chain combines TRBV7-2 with TRBJ2-2; a possible D gene is TRBD2 (5 bases). The CDR3 totals 14 residues. V lost 4 bases, J lost 4 bases, and 10 bases lay in between. Germline loops: CDR1 SGHTA, CDR2 FQGNSA. The chain's CDR3 is CASSSAGGTGELFF. The CDR3 coding sequence is TGTGCCAGCAGCTCGGCGGGTGGCACCGGGGAGCTGTTTTTT. The whole variable domain, filled in from reference TRBV7-2 and TRBJ2-2, reads GAGVSQSPSNKVTEKGKDVELRCDPISGHTALYWYRQSLGQGLEFLIYFQGNSAPDKSGLPSDRFSAERTGGSVSTLTIQRTQQEDSAVYLCASSSAGGTGELFFGEGSRLTVL.

This clonotype has a handful of counts. The V call is TRBV6-5, the J call TRBJ1-5; weak D call: TRBD1 (5 bases). Germline loops: CDR1 MNHEY, CDR2 SVGAGI. The CDR3 length is 15 residues. V lost 5 bases to trimming and J lost 2 bases, with 13 bases between them. In nucleotides, the CDR3 is TGTGCCAGCAGTAACGGGGGGGAGGGCAATCAGCCCCAGCATTTT. It encodes CASSNGGEGNQPQHF.

The chain couples TRBV4-3 to TRBJ2-5; tentatively, D is TRBD2 (6 bases). This CDR3 is 15 amino acids long. CDR1 is LGHNA and CDR2 is YSLEER in the germline V gene. Trimming removed 0 bases from V and 5 bases from J, with 13 bases in between. The chain's CDR3 is CASSQDIGGKETQYF. The CDR3 DNA reads as TGCGCCAGCAGCCAAGATATCGGCGGGAAGGAGACCCAGTACTTC.

This clonotype was recorded a few times. CDR3 loop: CASSLNTGEDTQYF. The CDR3, as DNA: TGTGCCAGCAGCTTAAATACTGGAGAAGATACGCAGTATTTT. V is TRBV7-2 and J is TRBJ2-3; D call uncertain. Trimming pared 2 bases from V and 5 bases from J, leaving 11 bases between. CDR1 is SGHTA, CDR2 FQGNSA, per germline. The length of the CDR3 is 14 residues. The full variable domain, completed using reference TRBV7-2 and TRBJ2-3, is GAGVSQSPSNKVTEKGKDVELRCDPISGHTALYWYRQSLGQGLEFLIYFQGNSAPDKSGLPSDRFSAERTGGSVSTLTIQRTQQEDSAVYLCASSLNTGEDTQYFGPGTRLTVL.

V and J are TRBV4-1 and TRBJ1-2; perhaps TRBD1 as D (5 bases). The V and J ends lost 0 bases and 6 bases respectively, with 20 bases between them. Germline V gene sequence: CDR1 MGHRA, CDR2 YSYEKL. The length of the CDR3 is 17 residues. CDR3 sequence (DNA): TGCGCCAGCAGCCAAGATAGTGCCCAGGGTAGGTTTCATGGCTACACCTTC. This translates into CASSQDSAQGRFHGYTF.

This clonotype was counted at least ten times. This chain links TRBV7-2 with TRBJ2-5, with a possible D match to TRBD2 (6 bases). Trimming pared 5 bases from V and 0 bases from J, leaving 10 bases between. The CDR3 sequence is 14 residues long. Germline V lookup: CDR1 SGHTA, CDR2 FQGNSA. The CDR3 loop reads CASSQGDYQETQYF. For the CDR3, the DNA is TGTGCCAGCAGCCAAGGGGACTACCAAGAGACCCAGTACTTC.

This clonotype occurred many times. This rearrangement joins TRBV7-2 to TRBJ2-3; TRBD2 is a possible D gene (6 bases). Trimming removed 2 bases from V and 1 base from J, with 16 bases in between. Germline CDR1 and CDR2: SGHTA and FQGNSA. The CDR3 runs 17 residues. CDR3 in DNA: TGTGCCAGCAGCTTAACCCGGCTAGCGAGACGCACAGATACGCAGTATTTT. Translated, it gives CASSLTRLARRTDTQYF.

The chain uses TRBV20-1 and TRBJ2-1; 9 bases fit TRBD2. With 0 bases clipped from V and 5 bases from J, the junction kept 5 bases outside the gene matches. Germline V gene lookup returns CDR1 DFQATT and CDR2 SNEGSKA (reference sequence). The CDR3 sequence is 15 residues long. The CDR3 bases are TGCAGTGCTAGAGATAGCGGACTAGCGAACAATGAGCAGTTCTTC. Translation: CSARDSGLANNEQFF.

This clonotype was observed many times. The genes are TRBV7-2 and TRBJ2-7; tentatively, D is TRBD1 or TRBD2 (5 bases each). CDR3 length: 15 residues. The germline V and J ends were trimmed by 6 bases and 0 bases, with 15 bases remaining between them. Germline V CDR1 and CDR2: SGHTA, FQGNSA. The CDR3 here is CASSVGTLSSYEQYF. For the CDR3, the DNA is TGTGCCAGCAGTGTGGGGACCCTGAGCTCCTACGAGCAGTACTTC. The full variable domain, its missing parts supplied by reference TRBV7-2 and TRBJ2-7, is GAGVSQSPSNKVTEKGKDVELRCDPISGHTALYWYRQSLGQGLEFLIYFQGNSAPDKSGLPSDRFSAERTGGSVSTLTIQRTQQEDSAVYLCASSVGTLSSYEQYFGPGTRLTVT.